This T cell receptor beta chain came from a study of OX40 agonist ivuxolimab in advanced cancers. Only in-frame clones appear in the TCRdb table, and some are missing; sequencing was by immunoSEQ multiplex PCR. The profile shows tens of thousands of clones, under 90% of them singletons. J was trimmed by 4 bases and V by 0 bases; bases with no gene match: 3. The CDR3 has 15 residues. Germline lookup yields CDR1 SGHKS and CDR2 YYEKEE (reference sequence). Sequences were derived from CD4+ or CD8+ T cells sorted from blood, sampled in a trial of the OX40 agonist ivuxolimab. The clonotype originates from an adult with an advanced solid tumor such as melanoma, head and neck, liver or kidney cancer. The chain uses TRBV5-5 and TRBJ1-4; 7 nucleotides match TRBD1. This chain's CDR3 is CASSLGQGGNEKLFF. CDR3 sequence (DNA): TGTGCCAGCAGCTTGGGACAGGGAGGTAATGAAAAACTGTTTTTT.